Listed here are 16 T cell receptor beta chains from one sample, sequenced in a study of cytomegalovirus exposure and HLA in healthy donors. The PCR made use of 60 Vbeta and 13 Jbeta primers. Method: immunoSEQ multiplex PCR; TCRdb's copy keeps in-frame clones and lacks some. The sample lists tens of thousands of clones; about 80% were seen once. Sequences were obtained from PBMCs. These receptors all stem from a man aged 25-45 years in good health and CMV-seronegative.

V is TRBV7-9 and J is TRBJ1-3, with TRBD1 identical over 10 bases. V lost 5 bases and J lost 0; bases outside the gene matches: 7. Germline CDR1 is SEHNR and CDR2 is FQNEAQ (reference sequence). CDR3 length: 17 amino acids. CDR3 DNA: TGTGCCAGCAGCGACCGGGACAGGGGCATCTCTGGAAACACCATATATTTT. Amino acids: CASSDRDRGISGNTIYF. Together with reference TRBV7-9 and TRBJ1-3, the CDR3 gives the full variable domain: DTGVSQNPRHKITKRGQNVTFRCDPISEHNRLYWYRQTLGQGPEFLTYFQNEAQLEKSRLLSDRFSAERPKGSFSTLEIQRTEQGDSAMYLCASSDRDRGISGNTIYFGEGSWLTVV.

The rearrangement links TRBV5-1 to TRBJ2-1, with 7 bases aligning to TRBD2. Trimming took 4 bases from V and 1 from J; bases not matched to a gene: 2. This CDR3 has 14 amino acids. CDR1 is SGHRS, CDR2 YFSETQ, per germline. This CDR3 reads CASSTGGSYNEQFF. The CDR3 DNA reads TGCGCCAGCAGCACGGGAGGTTCCTACAATGAGCAGTTCTTC. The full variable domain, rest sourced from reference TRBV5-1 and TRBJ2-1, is KAGVTQTPRYLIKTRGQQVTLSCSPISGHRSVSWYQQTPGQGLQFLFEYFSETQRNKGNFPGRFSGRQFSNSRSEMNVSTLELGDSALYLCASSTGGSYNEQFFGPGTRLTVL.

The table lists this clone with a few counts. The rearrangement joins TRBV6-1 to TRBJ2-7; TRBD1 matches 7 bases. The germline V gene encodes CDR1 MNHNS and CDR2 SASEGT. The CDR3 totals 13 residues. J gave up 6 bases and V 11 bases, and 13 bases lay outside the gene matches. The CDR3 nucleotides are TGTGCCTCTGAAGACAGGGTTTTCTCCGAGCAGTACTTC. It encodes CASEDRVFSEQYF.

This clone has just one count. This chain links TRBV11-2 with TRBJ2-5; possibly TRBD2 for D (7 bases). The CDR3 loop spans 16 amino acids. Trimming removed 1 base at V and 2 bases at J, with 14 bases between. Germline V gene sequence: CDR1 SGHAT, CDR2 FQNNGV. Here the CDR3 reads CASSLVGGGGQETQYF. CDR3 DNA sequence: TGTGCCAGCAGCTTAGTGGGGGGAGGGGGTCAAGAGACCCAGTACTTC.

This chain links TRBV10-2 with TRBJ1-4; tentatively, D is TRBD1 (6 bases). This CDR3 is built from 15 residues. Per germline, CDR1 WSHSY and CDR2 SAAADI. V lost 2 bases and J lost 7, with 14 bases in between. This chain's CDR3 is CASSEENRVGEKLFF. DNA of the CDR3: TGCGCCAGCAGTGAGGAAAACAGGGTGGGTGAAAAACTGTTTTTT.

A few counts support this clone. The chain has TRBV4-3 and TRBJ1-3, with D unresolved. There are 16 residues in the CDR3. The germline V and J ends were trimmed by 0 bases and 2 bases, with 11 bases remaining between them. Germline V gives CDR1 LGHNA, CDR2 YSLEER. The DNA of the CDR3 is TGCGCCAGCAGCCAAGACCTAACCGTACCTGGAAACACCATATATTTT. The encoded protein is CASSQDLTVPGNTIYF.

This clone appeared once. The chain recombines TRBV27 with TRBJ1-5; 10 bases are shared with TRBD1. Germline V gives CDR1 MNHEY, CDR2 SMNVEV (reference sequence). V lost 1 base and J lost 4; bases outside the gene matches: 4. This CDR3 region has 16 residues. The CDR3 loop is CASSLYAGQGNQPQHF. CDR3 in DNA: TGTGCCAGCAGTTTATATGCGGGACAGGGGAATCAGCCCCAGCATTTT.

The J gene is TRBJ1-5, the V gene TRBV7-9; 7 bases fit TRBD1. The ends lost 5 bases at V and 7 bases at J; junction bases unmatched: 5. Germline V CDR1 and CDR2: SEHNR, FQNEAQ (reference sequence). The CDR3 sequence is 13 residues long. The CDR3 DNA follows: TGTGCCAGCAGCGCACAGGGGAACCAGCCCCAGCATTTT. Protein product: CASSAQGNQPQHF.

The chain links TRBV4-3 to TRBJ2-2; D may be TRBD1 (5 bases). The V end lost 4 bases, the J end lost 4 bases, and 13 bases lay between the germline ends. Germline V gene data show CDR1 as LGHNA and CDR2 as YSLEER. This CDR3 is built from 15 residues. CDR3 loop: CASSLTTQGTGELFF. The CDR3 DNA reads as TGCGCCAGCAGCCTAACAACTCAGGGCACCGGGGAGCTGTTTTTT.

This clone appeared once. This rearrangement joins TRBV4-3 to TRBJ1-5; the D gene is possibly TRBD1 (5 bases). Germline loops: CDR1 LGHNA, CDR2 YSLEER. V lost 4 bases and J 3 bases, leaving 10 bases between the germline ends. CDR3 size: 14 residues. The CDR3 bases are TGCGCCAGCAGCCCAAGCAGGGACAATCAGCCCCAGCATTTT. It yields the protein CASSPSRDNQPQHF.

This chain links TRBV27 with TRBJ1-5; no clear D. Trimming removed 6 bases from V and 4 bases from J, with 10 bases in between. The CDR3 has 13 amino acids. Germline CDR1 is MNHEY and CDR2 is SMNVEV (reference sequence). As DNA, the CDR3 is TGTGCCAGCAGCCAGAACAGAAATCAGCCCCAGCATTTT. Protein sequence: CASSQNRNQPQHF.

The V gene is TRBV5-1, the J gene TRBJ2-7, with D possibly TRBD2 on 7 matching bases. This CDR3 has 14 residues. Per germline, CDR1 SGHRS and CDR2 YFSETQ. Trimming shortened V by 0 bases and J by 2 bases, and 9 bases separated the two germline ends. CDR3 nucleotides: TGCGCCAGCAGCTTGGTAGGGGGGGCCTACGAGCAGTACTTC. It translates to CASSLVGGAYEQYF.

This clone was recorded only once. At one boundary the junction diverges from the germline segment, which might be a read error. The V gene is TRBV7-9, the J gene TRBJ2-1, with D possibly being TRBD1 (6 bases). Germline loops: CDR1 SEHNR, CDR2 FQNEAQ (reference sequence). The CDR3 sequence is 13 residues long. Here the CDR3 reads CASSKQGSDSGLF. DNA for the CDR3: TGTGCCAGCAGCAAACAGGGAAGTGACTCTGGGCTCTTC.

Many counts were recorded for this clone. Written as DNA, the CDR3 is TGTGCCAGCAGTGTTAGCGGGGGGGCCGCAAATGAGCAGTTCTTC. As protein: CASSVSGGAANEQFF. The genes are TRBV6-4 and TRBJ2-1; 11 nucleotides line up with TRBD2. J was trimmed by 7 bases and V by 4 bases; bases with no gene match: 6. Germline V lookup: CDR1 MRHNA, CDR2 SNTAGT. The CDR3 consists of 15 residues.

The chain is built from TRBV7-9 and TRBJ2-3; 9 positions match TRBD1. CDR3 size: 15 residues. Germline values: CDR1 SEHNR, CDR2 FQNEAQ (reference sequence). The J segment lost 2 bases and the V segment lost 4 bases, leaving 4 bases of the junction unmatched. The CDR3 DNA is TGTGCCAGCAGCTCGGGACAGGGACACACAGATACGCAGTATTTT. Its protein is CASSSGQGHTDTQYF.

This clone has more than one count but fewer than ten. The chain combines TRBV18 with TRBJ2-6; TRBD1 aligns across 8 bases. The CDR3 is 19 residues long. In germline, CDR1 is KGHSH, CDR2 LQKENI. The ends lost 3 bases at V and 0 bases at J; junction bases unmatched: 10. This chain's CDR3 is CASSPESPGQVSGANVLTF. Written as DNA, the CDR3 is TGTGCCAGCTCACCCGAATCACCGGGACAGGTCTCTGGGGCCAACGTCCTGACTTTC.